The rows below give T cell receptor beta chains drawn from one sample of a study of OX40 agonist ivuxolimab in advanced cancers. The table came from immunoSEQ multiplex PCR; TCRdb's copy has only in-frame clones and leaves some out. The data hold 70,000 or so clones, with 65% to 85% observed a single time. The specimen was CD4+ or CD8+ T cells sorted from blood, collected in a trial of the OX40 agonist ivuxolimab. All receptors come from an adult with an advanced solid tumor such as melanoma, head and neck, liver or kidney cancer. Each CDR3 is given with its conserved first and last residue. D genes are given only for firm matches. Rows give clone size only sometimes, using once, few, many, or a class for an expanded clone.

V	size	J	D	DNA	CDR3
TRBV28	-	TRBJ2-7	-	TGTGCCAGCAGTTTAGCCTACGAGCAGTACTTC	CASSLAYEQYF
TRBV11-3	-	TRBJ2-2	-	TGTGCCAGCGCGGGAACTTGGCCTCCTAACACCGGGGAGCTGTTTTTT	CASAGTWPPNTGELFF
TRBV9	-	TRBJ1-3	-	TGTGCCAGCAGCGTACGCAGGGCTGGAAACACCATATATTTT	CASSVRRAGNTIYF
TRBV5-4	-	TRBJ2-6	-	TGTGCCAGCAGCCGGGGAGAGGATGGGGCCAACGTCCTGACTTTC	CASSRGEDGANVLTF
TRBV29-1	-	TRBJ1-1	TRBD1	TGCAGCGGAGAACAGGGGGCTAGGAACACTGAAGCTTTCTTT	CSGEQGARNTEAFF
TRBV7-9	-	TRBJ1-4	TRBD1	TGTGCCAGCAGCTCGACCTGGGACAGATCAACTAATGAAAAACTGTTTTTT	CASSSTWDRSTNEKLFF
TRBV6-5	-	TRBJ1-1	-	TGTGCCAGCAGCAGGACAGCGAACACTGAAGCTTTCTTT	CASSRTANTEAFF
TRBV16	-	TRBJ2-2	-	TGTGCCAGCAGCTCCAATTCTAGGAACACCGGGGAGCTGTTTTTT	CASSSNSRNTGELFF
TRBV7-2	-	TRBJ2-2	-	TGTGCCAGCAGCCGTATGAACACCGGGGAGCTGTTTTTT	CASSRMNTGELFF
TRBV5-1	-	TRBJ1-3	-	TGCGCCAGCAGCTTGTCGCTAGCAGGGGCTGGAAACACCATATATTTT	CASSLSLAGAGNTIYF
TRBV18	few	TRBJ1-2	-	TGTGCCAGCTCACACGGATCCCCGCTCAATATTGGCTACACCTTC	CASSHGSPLNIGYTF
TRBV7-4	-	TRBJ2-7	-	TGTGCCAGCAGCCGCGGGCTATCCTACGAGCAGTACTTC	CASSRGLSYEQYF
TRBV28	-	TRBJ1-5	-	TGTGCCAGCAGTTGGGGGGCCAATCAGCCCCAGCATTTT	CASSWGANQPQHF
TRBV10-3	-	TRBJ1-5	TRBD1	TGTGCCATCAGTGACCGAAATACAGGGGGCAATCAGCCCCAGCATTTT	CAISDRNTGGNQPQHF
TRBV27	once	TRBJ2-7	TRBD1	TGTGCCAGCAGACCCGACAGGGAGCCCTACGAGCAGTACTTC	CASRPDREPYEQYF
TRBV14	-	TRBJ1-3	-	TGTGCCAGCAGCCACCTCAGCGGGGGTAACTCTGGAAACACCATATATTTT	CASSHLSGGNSGNTIYF
TRBV4-2	-	TRBJ2-7	TRBD2	TGTGCCAGCAGCCAAAGCGGGACCAGCTCCTACGAGCAGTACTTC	CASSQSGTSSYEQYF
TRBV4-1	few	TRBJ1-5	TRBD1	TGCGCCAGCAGCCGGGGGACAGGGGTTTCCAATCAGCCCCAGCATTTT	CASSRGTGVSNQPQHF
TRBV11-3	-	TRBJ2-1	TRBD2	TGTGCCAGCAGCTTAGTAGCGGGGGGAGGCGAGCAGTTCTTC	CASSLVAGGGEQFF
TRBV5-4	-	TRBJ2-3	TRBD2	TGTGCCAGCAGCTTGGCCTTTAGCGGGACGGTAGATACGCAGTATTTT	CASSLAFSGTVDTQYF
TRBV28	-	TRBJ1-4	TRBD1	TGTGCCATCCTCAAGGACAGGGCGGAAGGGAAACTGTTTTTT	CAILKDRAEGKLFF
TRBV5-4	-	TRBJ2-1	TRBD2	TGTGCCAGCAGCCGGACTAGCGGGAGTAGGGATGAGCAGTTCTTC	CASSRTSGSRDEQFF
TRBV5-1	once	TRBJ2-3	TRBD2	TGCGCCAGCAGCTTAGCGGGGGGAGAAGATACGCAGTATTTT	CASSLAGGEDTQYF
TRBV11-2	-	TRBJ2-7	-	TGTGCCAGCAGCAGGAGCTCCTACGAGCAGTACTTC	CASSRSSYEQYF
TRBV7-8	-	TRBJ1-5	-	TGTGCCAGCAGCTCCGAGAGGAGCAATCAGCCCCAGCATTTT	CASSSERSNQPQHF
TRBV10-1	once	TRBJ1-6	-	TGCGCCAGCAGTGAAAGACGGGGAGGATCACCCCTCCACTTT	CASSERRGGSPLHF
TRBV14	-	TRBJ1-6	-	TGTGCCAGCAGAGGACGGAGTGCAAATTCACCCCTCCACTTT	CASRGRSANSPLHF
TRBV6-1	-	TRBJ1-5	-	TGTGCCAGCAGTGGGTTTGGGGGGAGCAATCAGCCCCAGCATTTT	CASSGFGGSNQPQHF
TRBV15	-	TRBJ1-6	-	TGTGCCACCAGCAGAGAGGGCATAGCAGTGTCACCCCTCCACTTT	CATSREGIAVSPLHF
TRBV27	-	TRBJ2-1	TRBD2	TGTGCCAGCAGGACTAGCGGGAACGTTGAGCAGTTCTTC	CASRTSGNVEQFF
TRBV2	-	TRBJ1-5	TRBD1	TGTGCCAGCAGAGCCGGGACAGGGGGGGGTCAGCCCCAGCATTTT	CASRAGTGGGQPQHF
TRBV5-1	-	TRBJ2-3	-	TGCGCCAGCAGCCCGGGGGGCCGCACAGATACGCAGTATTTT	CASSPGGRTDTQYF
TRBV7-9	few	TRBJ1-3	TRBD1	TGTGCCAGCAGCACCCTAGAGCGCCAGGGGGCCCACTCTGGAAACACCATATATTTT	CASSTLERQGAHSGNTIYF
TRBV30	few	TRBJ1-4	-	TGTGCCTGGAGTTATACAGGGATAGGTGAAAAACTGTTTTTT	CAWSYTGIGEKLFF
TRBV19	-	TRBJ1-1	TRBD1	TGTGCCAGTAGTAGGAGGGACAGGGACGCTTTCTTT	CASSRRDRDAFF
TRBV5-8	-	TRBJ2-5	TRBD2	TGTGCCAGCAGCTTTTTAGCGGGAGAGACCCAGTACTTC	CASSFLAGETQYF
TRBV30	-	TRBJ2-3	-	TGTGCCTGGGGAGAGGGGGGGAGCACAGATACGCAGTATTTT	CAWGEGGSTDTQYF
TRBV7-9	once	TRBJ2-3	-	TGTGCCAGCAGCACCCGTGGGGGGATTTCATCGCTTAGCACAGATACGCAGTATTTT	CASSTRGGISSLSTDTQYF
TRBV19	-	TRBJ2-1	TRBD2	TGTGCCAGTAGTATTCTGGTACCTAGCGGGGGCAATGAGCAGTTCTTC	CASSILVPSGGNEQFF
TRBV7-2	-	TRBJ1-4	-	TGTGCCAGCAGCTTAGTCGGGACGGCGAATGAAAAACTGTTTTTT	CASSLVGTANEKLFF
TRBV28	-	TRBJ2-3	TRBD1	TGTGCCAGCACCCAACAGGGGTCCGCCACAGATACGCAGTATTTT	CASTQQGSATDTQYF
TRBV15	-	TRBJ1-3	-	TGTGCCACCAGCAGAGCCGCCGGGGGGGCATTTGGAAACACCATATATTTT	CATSRAAGGAFGNTIYF
TRBV19	-	TRBJ2-5	-	TGTGCCAGTAGTCCCTCTAGTATTGGAGAGACCCAGTACTTC	CASSPSSIGETQYF
TRBV5-1	-	TRBJ2-7	-	TGCGCCAGCAGCTTGGTACTACAGGGCTACGAGCAGTACTTC	CASSLVLQGYEQYF
TRBV11-3	-	TRBJ2-2	-	TGTGCCAGCAGCTCTCCAGGGACCGGGGAGCTGTTTTTT	CASSSPGTGELFF
TRBV19	-	TRBJ2-7	TRBD2	TGTGCCAGTAGTCGACTAGCGGGACCCTACGAGCAGTACTTC	CASSRLAGPYEQYF
TRBV5-4	-	TRBJ2-3	-	TGTGCCAGCAGTTCCCGTGGGACGGACCACACAGATACGCAGTATTTT	CASSSRGTDHTDTQYF
TRBV11-2	-	TRBJ2-7	-	TGTGCCAGCAGCTTATTAGGACAGAGCTCCTACGAGCAGTACTTC	CASSLLGQSSYEQYF
TRBV27	-	TRBJ2-1	TRBD1	TGTGCCAGCAGAAGACAGGGGGCGGGGGATGAGCAGTTCTTC	CASRRQGAGDEQFF
TRBV10-3	-	TRBJ1-1	TRBD1	TGTGCCATCAGTGAGTTAAGGACAGGGGGACTCACTGAAGCTTTCTTT	CAISELRTGGLTEAFF
TRBV6-1	many	TRBJ1-5	-	TGTGCCAGCAGCGATAGCAATCAGCCCCAGCATTTT	CASSDSNQPQHF
TRBV6-6	-	TRBJ2-1	-	TGTGCCAGCAGTTATGGGACTCCATACAATGAGCAGTTCTTC	CASSYGTPYNEQFF
TRBV27	-	TRBJ1-2	TRBD1	TGTGCCAGCAGTCCGGGGACAGGGGTACCTAACTATGGCTACACCTTC	CASSPGTGVPNYGYTF
TRBV5-1	once	TRBJ2-7	-	TGCGCCAGCAGCGCCGGGACAGCGGGCGACTACGAGCAGTACTTC	CASSAGTAGDYEQYF
TRBV7-9	-	TRBJ2-1	TRBD2	TGTGCCAGCAGCTATAGAATAGGGACTAGGGCTTCCTACAATGAGCAGTTCTTC	CASSYRIGTRASYNEQFF
TRBV19	-	TRBJ2-7	-	TGTGCCAGTAGTCGGCTACAGGGCCTAGGAGAGCAGTACTTC	CASSRLQGLGEQYF